This T cell receptor beta chain appears in the sequencing data of a study of T-cell memory formation after mild COVID-19. Study-level results: Contracting CD4+ clones lay largely in CM and EM, with CD8+ ones residing in EMRA. From day 15 to 85, contracting clones were balanced between CD4 and CD8, whereas later expanders leaned toward CD4+. Nothing showed for sure that second-wave clones peaking on day 37 were SARS-CoV-2 specific.

The ends were cut back, 4 bases at V and 5 bases at J, with 15 bases in the middle. This CDR3 comprises 14 residues. Germline lookup yields CDR1 SGHRS and CDR2 YFSETQ. 5'RACE primed at constant segments yielded TCR alpha and TCR beta cDNA libraries bearing sample barcodes and UMIs. TCRdb reprocessed the 5' RACE reads with MiXCR, giving one entry per CDR3 protein. The data contain under 700,000 distinct CDR3 sequences, roughly 22% of them singletons. At least ten counts were recorded for this clonotype. Its antigen is unknown. The sequenced sample consisted of PBMCs or a T cell subset sorted from them (not recorded which). The V and J genes are TRBV5-1 and TRBJ2-5; the D call may be TRBD1 or TRBD2 (6 bases each). This TCR derives from an adult woman who had mild COVID-19 (a few samples of this study predate the infection). Cell type and time point are not known. CDR3 sequence: CASSTQGGGETQYF. The CDR3 nucleotides read TGCGCCAGCAGCACACAGGGAGGAGGGGAGACCCAGTACTTC.